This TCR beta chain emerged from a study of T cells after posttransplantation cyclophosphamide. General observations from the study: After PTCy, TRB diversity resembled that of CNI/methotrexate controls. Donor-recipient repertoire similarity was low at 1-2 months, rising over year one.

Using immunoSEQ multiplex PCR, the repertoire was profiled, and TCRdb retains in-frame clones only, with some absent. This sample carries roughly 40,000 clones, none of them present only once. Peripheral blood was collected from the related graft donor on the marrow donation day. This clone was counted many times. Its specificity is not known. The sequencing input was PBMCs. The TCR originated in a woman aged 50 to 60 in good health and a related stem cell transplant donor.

The CDR3 DNA reads as TGTGCCAGCTCACCCCTCAGGGGGGAGGACACCGGGGAGCTGTTTTTT. It is translated as CASSPLRGEDTGELFF. The chain carries TRBV18 and TRBJ2-2; D perhaps matches TRBD1 (7 bases). CDR3 length: 16 amino acids. Per the germline V gene, CDR1 is KGHSH and CDR2 is LQKENI. V was cut by 3 bases and J by 3 bases, with 14 bases left in between.